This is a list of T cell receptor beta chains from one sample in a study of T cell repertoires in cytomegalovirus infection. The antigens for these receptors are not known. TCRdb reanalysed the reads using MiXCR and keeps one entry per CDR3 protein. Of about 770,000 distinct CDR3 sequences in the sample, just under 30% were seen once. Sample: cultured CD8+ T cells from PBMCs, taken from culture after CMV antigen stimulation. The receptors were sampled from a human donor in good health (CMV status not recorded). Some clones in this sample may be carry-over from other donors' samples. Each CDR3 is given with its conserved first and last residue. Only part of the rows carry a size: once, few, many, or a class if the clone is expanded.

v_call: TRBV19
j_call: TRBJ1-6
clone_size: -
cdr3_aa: CASSTDRGPSSYNSPLHF

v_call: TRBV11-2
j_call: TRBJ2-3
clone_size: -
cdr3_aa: CASSLDARASTDTQYF

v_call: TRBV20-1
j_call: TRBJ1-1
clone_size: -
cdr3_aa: CSARDPRGQETEAFF

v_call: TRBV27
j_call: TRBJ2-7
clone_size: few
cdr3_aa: CASSLKRGGLTDEQYF

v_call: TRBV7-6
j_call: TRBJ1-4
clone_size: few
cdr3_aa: CASSLVLVSSEEKLFF

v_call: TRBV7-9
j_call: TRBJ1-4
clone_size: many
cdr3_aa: CASSLRGPSPNEKLFF

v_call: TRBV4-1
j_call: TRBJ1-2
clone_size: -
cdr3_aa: CASSQVWVDRPNYGYTF

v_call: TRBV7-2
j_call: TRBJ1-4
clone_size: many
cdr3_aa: CASSLAGGSNEKLFF

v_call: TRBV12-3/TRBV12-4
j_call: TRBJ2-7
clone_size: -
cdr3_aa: CASRPGDNYEQYF

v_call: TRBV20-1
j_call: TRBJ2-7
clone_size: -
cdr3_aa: CSARGGWAESSYEQYF

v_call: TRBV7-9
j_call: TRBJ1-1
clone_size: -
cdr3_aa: CASSHPDRGNAEAFF

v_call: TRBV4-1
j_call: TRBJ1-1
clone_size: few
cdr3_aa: CASSRLGQPGVFTEAFF

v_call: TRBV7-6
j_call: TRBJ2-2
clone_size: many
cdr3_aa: CASSLSGSAGELFF

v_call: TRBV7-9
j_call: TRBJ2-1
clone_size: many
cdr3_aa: CASSLDGGDNEQFF

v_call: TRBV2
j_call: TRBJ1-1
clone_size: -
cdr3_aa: CASTSLQGEAFF

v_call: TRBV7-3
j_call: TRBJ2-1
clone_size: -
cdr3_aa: CASSPLGAYEQFF

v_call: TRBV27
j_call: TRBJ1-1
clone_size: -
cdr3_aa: CASSYGAVTEAFF

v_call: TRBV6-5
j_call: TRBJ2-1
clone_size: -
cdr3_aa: CASSYLGGMPYNEQFF

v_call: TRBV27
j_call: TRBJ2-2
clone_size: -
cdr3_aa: CASSLFPLPGTNTGELFF

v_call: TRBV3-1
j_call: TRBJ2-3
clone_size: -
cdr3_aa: CASSHNPGQKTDTQYF

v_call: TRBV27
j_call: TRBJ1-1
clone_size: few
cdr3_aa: CASSSWGRQTEAFF

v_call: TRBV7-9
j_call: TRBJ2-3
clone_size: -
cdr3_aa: CASISSAGGLTDTQYF

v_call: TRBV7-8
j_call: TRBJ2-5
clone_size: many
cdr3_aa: CASSAGLRQETQYF

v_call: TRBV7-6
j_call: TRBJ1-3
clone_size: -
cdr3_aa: CASSSMTRGRSSGNTIYF

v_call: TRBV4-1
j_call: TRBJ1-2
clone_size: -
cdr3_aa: CASSQETGGSYGYTF

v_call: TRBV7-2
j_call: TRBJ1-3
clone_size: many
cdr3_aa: CASGNQASSGNTIYF

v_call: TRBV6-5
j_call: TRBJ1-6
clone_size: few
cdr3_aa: CASSWDKGSYNSPLHF

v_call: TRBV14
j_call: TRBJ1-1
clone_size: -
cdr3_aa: CASGQGASTEAFF

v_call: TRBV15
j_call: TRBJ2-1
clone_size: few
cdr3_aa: CATSRDPGGITYNEQFF

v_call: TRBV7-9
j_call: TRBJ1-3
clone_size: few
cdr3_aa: CASSLSRLEDTIYF

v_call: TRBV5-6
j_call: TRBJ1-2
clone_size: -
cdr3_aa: CASSSVGQVYGYTF

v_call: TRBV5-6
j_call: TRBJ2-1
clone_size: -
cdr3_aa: CASSFRQQDYNNEQFF

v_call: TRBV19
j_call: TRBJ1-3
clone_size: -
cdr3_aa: CASTSNMGNTIYF

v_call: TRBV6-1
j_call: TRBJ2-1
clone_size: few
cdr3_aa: CASSDFRGWMTEQFF

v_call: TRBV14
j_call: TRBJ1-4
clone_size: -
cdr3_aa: CASSSRQGSEKLFF